This TCR beta chain was obtained from a study of blood T cell repertoires in COVID-19. This CDR3 comprises 16 residues. Germline CDR1 is SGHTA and CDR2 is FQGNSA. With 3 bases clipped from V and 4 bases from J, the junction kept 8 bases outside the gene matches. Some clones are missing from TCRdb's copy, which holds only in-frame ones; the method was immunoSEQ multiplex PCR. The sample yields some 64,000 clones, more than 60% seen once. The sequenced material came from peripheral blood. This sequence was found in an elderly woman with active or convalescent COVID-19. The genes are TRBV7-2 and TRBJ2-1; 8 bases are a match to TRBD1. The CDR3 here is CASSFTGTGSYNEQFF. The CDR3 DNA reads as TGTGCCAGCAGCTTTACCGGGACAGGTAGTTACAATGAGCAGTTCTTC.